This paragraph covers one TCR beta chain sequence. Every subset's genomic DNA went evenly onto several immunoSEQ plates. When replicate PCRs were run on sorted subsets, they used about 200 ng DNA, tens of thousands of T cell genomes. Here immunoSEQ multiplex PCR was the method, and the copy in TCRdb shows in-frame clones only, minus some. The sample consists of more than 1 million clones, 78% of them appearing once. This record comes from a study of shared clonotypes between healthy human individuals. Background on the study: CD8 memory received one plate per donor, CD8 naive two, CD4 memory three and CD4 naive three.

CDR3 size: 14 residues. V lost 6 bases and J lost 11; bases outside the gene matches: 10. In germline, CDR1 is SQVTM, CDR2 ANQGSEA. V gene TRBV29-1 combines with J gene TRBJ2-7; 16 bases line up with TRBD2. Sequenced input: memory CD4+ T cells from PBMCs. The subset is: CD45RA-negative fraction. This clonotype was sampled from a man between 18 and 35 years old in good health. Some clones in this sample may be carry-over from other donors' samples. CDR3 sequence (DNA): TGCAGCGTGGGGACTAGCGGGAGGGGATCCACGGAGTACTTC. It codes for CSVGTSGRGSTEYF.